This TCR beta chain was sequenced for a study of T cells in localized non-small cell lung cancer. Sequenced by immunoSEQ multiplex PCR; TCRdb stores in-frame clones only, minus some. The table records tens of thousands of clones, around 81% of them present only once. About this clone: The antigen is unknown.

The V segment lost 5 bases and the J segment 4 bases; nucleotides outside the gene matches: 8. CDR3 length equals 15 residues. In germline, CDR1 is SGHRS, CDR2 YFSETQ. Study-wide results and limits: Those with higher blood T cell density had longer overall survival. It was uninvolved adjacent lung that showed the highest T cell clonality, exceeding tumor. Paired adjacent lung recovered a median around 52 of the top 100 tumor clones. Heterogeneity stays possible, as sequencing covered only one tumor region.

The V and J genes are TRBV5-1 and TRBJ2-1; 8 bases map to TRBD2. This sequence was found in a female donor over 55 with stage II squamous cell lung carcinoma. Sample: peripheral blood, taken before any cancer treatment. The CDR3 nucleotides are TGCGCCAGCAGACCAAGCGGGGGCCCTTACAATGAGCAGTTCTTC. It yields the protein CASRPSGGPYNEQFF.